Shown below are 4 T cell receptor beta chains from a single sample sequenced in a study of molecular identifiers for immune sequencing clone quantification. Using its own MiXCR run on the PCR reads, TCRdb lists one record per CDR3 protein. The sample has about 640,000 distinct CDR3 sequences, nearly 20% seen once. The material sequenced was naive CD8+ T cells from blood, with Jurkat cell RNA spiked in. Subset in this sample: FACS-sorted CD8+CD4-CCR7+CD45RA+ naive T cells. The receptors shown here come from a human donor in good health. Some libraries in this study had Jurkat cell RNA spiked in.

This clonotype showed up many times. V gene TRBV19 combines with J gene TRBJ1-2, with D possibly TRBD1 on 6 matching bases. Germline assignment: CDR1 LNHDA and CDR2 SQIVND (reference sequence). The CDR3 contains 15 residues. The germline V and J ends were trimmed by 3 bases and 5 bases, with 16 bases remaining between them. The chain's CDR3 is CASSIPDSRIYGYTF. CDR3 sequence (DNA): TGTGCCAGTAGTATCCCGGACAGTAGAATTTATGGCTACACCTTC.

The DNA of the CDR3 is TGTGCCAGCAGTCCCGGCGACAGGGGGGGCGTCACCGGGGAGCTGTTTTTT. It is translated as CASSPGDRGGVTGELFF. The chain is built from TRBV6-5 and TRBJ2-2; 9 nucleotides agree with TRBD1. V lost 5 bases, J lost 4 bases, and 11 bases stayed unmatched. The CDR3 sequence is 17 residues long. Germline V gene data show CDR1 as MNHEY and CDR2 as SVGAGI.

This clonotype turned up a few times. This CDR3 is CSARVLSGDRGSITEAFF. The CDR3 DNA sequence: TGCAGTGCTAGAGTACTCTCGGGGGACAGGGGAAGTATTACTGAAGCTTTCTTT. The chain has TRBV20-1 and TRBJ1-1; TRBD1 matches at 10 bases. The CDR3 consists of 18 residues. V dropped 1 base and J dropped 5; count of bases not matched to a gene: 16. CDR1 and CDR2 from the germline V gene are DFQATT and SNEGSKA (reference sequence).

In its sample, this clonotype was seen many times. This sequence joins TRBV19 and TRBJ2-3, with D possibly being TRBD1 (5 bases). The V and J ends lost 6 bases and 4 bases respectively, with 8 bases between them. Germline CDR1 reads LNHDA; CDR2 reads SQIVND (reference sequence). The CDR3 has 12 residues. The CDR3 DNA reads TGTGCCAGTAGATGGGGCGCAGATACGCAGTATTTT. This translates into CASRWGADTQYF.